The 30 T cell receptor beta chains presented below share a single source sample, sequenced in a study of cytomegalovirus exposure and HLA in healthy donors. The primer mix had 60 Vbeta and 13 Jbeta primers. This table comes from immunoSEQ multiplex PCR, and its TCRdb copy is limited to in-frame clones, with some not included. The table lists 120,000 or so clones, around 80% of them singletons. Sequencing used PBMCs. These receptor sequences come from a female donor in good health and CMV-seropositive.

This sequence joins TRBV7-8 and TRBJ2-5; the match to TRBD1 covers 8 bases. The length of the CDR3 is 14 residues. With V trimmed by 3 bases and J by 6 bases, 6 bases remained unmatched. Germline V gene sequence: CDR1 SGHVS, CDR2 FQNEAQ. The CDR3 DNA is TGTGCCAGCAGCTTTGCGACAGGGGTGCAGACCCAGTACTTC. Amino acids: CASSFATGVQTQYF.

The count of this clone is one. V gene TRBV13 combines with J gene TRBJ2-3; TRBD2 agrees at 10 bases. V gave up 2 bases and J gave up 0 bases; unmatched junction bases: 5. The CDR3 totals 17 residues. Germline V gene lookup returns CDR1 PRHDT and CDR2 FYEKMQ (reference sequence). CDR3 sequence reads: CASSLPAAGGSTDTQYF. CDR3 coding DNA: TGTGCCAGCAGCTTACCGGCAGCGGGGGGGAGCACAGATACGCAGTATTTT.

The genes are TRBV15 and TRBJ1-2; D is undetermined. Per the germline V gene, CDR1 is LNHNV and CDR2 is YYDKDF (reference sequence). The CDR3 totals 13 residues. V was shortened by 6 bases and J by 8 bases, with 16 bases between the two germline ends. DNA of the CDR3: TGTGCCACCAGTCGGGATGCCGCCTCAGGCTACACCTTC. Its translation is CATSRDAASGYTF.

The V and J genes are TRBV30 and TRBJ1-6, with D possibly being TRBD1 (6 bases). The V gene's germline CDR1 is GTSNPN and CDR2 SVGIG (reference sequence). The V and J ends lost 2 bases and 4 bases respectively, with 12 bases between them. This CDR3 is 15 amino acids long. CDR3 coding DNA: TGTGCCTGGAGTCGGAACAGGGATTATAATTCACCCCTCCACTTT. It yields the protein CAWSRNRDYNSPLHF. Full variable domain (missing parts from reference TRBV30 and TRBJ1-6): SQTIHQWPATLVQPVGSPLSLECTVEGTSNPNLYWYRQAAGRGLQLLFYSVGIGQISSEVPQNLSASRPQDRQFILSSKKLLLSDSGFYLCAWSRNRDYNSPLHFGNGTRLTVT.

The chain is built from TRBV28 and TRBJ2-2; 8 nucleotides match TRBD2. Germline trimming cut 8 bases from V and 5 bases from J; bases unmatched to any gene: 7. The CDR3 has 14 amino acids. The germline CDR1 and CDR2 sequences are MDHEN and SYDVKM. CDR3 DNA sequence: TGTGCCAGCCTTAGCGGGGACTCGACCGGGGAGCTGTTTTTT. This gives the protein CASLSGDSTGELFF.

This sequence joins TRBV6-5 and TRBJ2-5; D possibly corresponds to TRBD1 (6 bases). The CDR3 is 15 amino acids. V lost 0 bases to trimming and J lost 5 bases, with 13 bases between them. Looked up from germline, CDR1 is MNHEY and CDR2 is SVGAGI. CDR3 DNA: TGTGCCAGCAGTTACTCGGGGGCCAATGTTGAGACCCAGTACTTC. Its protein is CASSYSGANVETQYF.

In the case of this clone: Relative to the germline gene, one junction end is altered; a read error may explain this. Within the sample, other DNA sequences also encode this same CDR3. This chain uses TRBV9 with TRBJ1-2, with 7 bases fitting TRBD1. CDR3 size: 14 residues. CDR1 is SGDLS, CDR2 YYNGEE, per germline. CDR3 nucleotide sequence: TGCGCCAGCAGCGTAGGGGACAGTAACTATGGCTACACCTTC. It yields the protein CASSVGDSNYGYTF. The full variable domain, with the rest looked up from reference TRBV9 and TRBJ1-2, is DSGVTQTPKHLITATGQRVTLRCSPRSGDLSVYWYQQSLDQGLQFLIQYYNGEERAKGNILERFSAQQFPDLHSELNLSSLELGDSALYFCASSVGDSNYGYTFGSGTRLTVV.

This clone is a singleton in its sample. The chain joins TRBV12-1 to TRBJ1-6. TRBV12-1 is a listed pseudogene. CDR3 length: 18 amino acids. CDR3 amino acids: CASSLLSTKARYNSPLHF. CDR3 nucleotides: TGTGCCAGCAGCCTGTTGTCTACTAAAGCACGATATAATTCACCCCTCCACTTT.

The rearrangement joins TRBV28 to TRBJ2-1; the match to TRBD2 covers 9 bases. Germline trimming cut 6 bases from V and 16 bases from J; bases unmatched to any gene: 10. This CDR3 contains 12 residues. The V gene's germline CDR1 is MDHEN and CDR2 SYDVKM. In DNA form, the CDR3 reads TGTGCCAGCAGGGCCAGACTAGCGGTATTTTTCTTC. This codes for CASRARLAVFFF.

The table lists this clone with a count of one. The CDR3 here is CASSLVTGTGIAYEQYF. CDR3 coding DNA: TGTGCCAGCAGCTTAGTGACCGGGACAGGGATCGCCTACGAGCAGTACTTC. This chain connects TRBV7-6 to TRBJ2-7; 9 bases match TRBD1. This CDR3 is built from 17 residues. Looked up from germline, CDR1 is SGHVS and CDR2 is FNYEAQ. With 1 base clipped from V and 2 bases from J, the junction kept 9 bases outside the gene matches.

The V and J genes are TRBV10-3 and TRBJ2-7, with 7 bases that match TRBD2. CDR1 and CDR2 (germline): ENHRY, SYGVKD. The CDR3 runs to 13 residues. With V trimmed by 3 bases and J by 3 bases, 2 bases remained unmatched. The CDR3 sequence is CAISDLAGYEQYF. Here the CDR3 DNA reads TGTGCCATCAGTGACTTAGCGGGCTACGAGCAGTACTTC.

This rearrangement joins TRBV15 to TRBJ2-5; D not resolved. This CDR3 contains 14 residues. Germline lookup yields CDR1 LNHNV and CDR2 YYDKDF (reference sequence). Trimming removed 1 base from V and 3 bases from J, with 9 bases in between. CDR3 residues: CATSRVGLEETQYF. CDR3 coding DNA: TGTGCCACCAGCAGAGTAGGCCTAGAAGAGACCCAGTACTTC.

This clone was picked up a small number of times. V is TRBV19 and J is TRBJ1-6, with D possibly being TRBD1 (6 bases). Between the trimmed V and J ends, which lost 5 bases and 4 bases, there was a span of 15 bases. Germline V gene lookup returns CDR1 LNHDA and CDR2 SQIVND (reference sequence). The CDR3 length is 16 residues. The CDR3 here is CASSEGGNGYNSPLHF. In nucleotides, the CDR3 is TGTGCCAGTAGTGAAGGGGGAAACGGTTATAATTCACCCCTCCACTTT. The variable domain in full, with the rest retrieved from reference TRBV19 and TRBJ1-6, is DGGITQSPKYLFRKEGQNVTLSCEQNLNHDAMYWYRQDPGQGLRLIYYSQIVNDFQKGDIAEGYSVSREKKESFPLTVTSAQKNPTAFYLCASSEGGNGYNSPLHFGNGTRLTVT.

This rearrangement joins TRBV28 to TRBJ2-3; maybe TRBD1 (5 bases). Trimming left V 7 bases short and J 3 bases short, with 5 bases between. This CDR3 is built from 11 residues. Per the germline V gene, CDR1 is MDHEN and CDR2 is SYDVKM. Here the CDR3 DNA reads TGTGCCAGCAAGGGGACAGATACGCAGTATTTT. Translated, it gives CASKGTDTQYF.

The rearrangement joins TRBV4-1 to TRBJ1-6, with D uncertain. Trimming took 1 base from V and 2 from J, leaving 15 bases between them. In germline, CDR1 is MGHRA, CDR2 YSYEKL. CDR3 size: 18 residues. This CDR3 reads CASSQVSAGRTYNSPLHF. The CDR3 DNA follows: TGCGCCAGCAGCCAAGTTTCGGCGGGCAGAACCTATAATTCACCCCTCCACTTT.

CDR3 sequence: CASSLEGTGNSPLHF. As DNA, the CDR3 is TGCGCCAGCAGCTTGGAAGGGACAGGAAATTCACCCCTCCACTTT. The chain recombines TRBV5-1 with TRBJ1-6; 8 bases are shared with TRBD1. The V gene's germline CDR1 is SGHRS and CDR2 YFSETQ. Trimming took 0 bases from V and 7 from J; bases not matched to a gene: 3. This CDR3 spans 15 amino acids. Full variable domain (remainder filled in from reference TRBV5-1 and TRBJ1-6): KAGVTQTPRYLIKTRGQQVTLSCSPISGHRSVSWYQQTPGQGLQFLFEYFSETQRNKGNFPGRFSGRQFSNSRSEMNVSTLELGDSALYLCASSLEGTGNSPLHFGNGTRLTVT.

In its sample, this clone was seen a few times. The CDR3 nucleotides read TGTGCCAGCAGCTTAAGTCTGTGGGGGGAGGACTACGAGCAGTACTTC. It codes for CASSLSLWGEDYEQYF. The chain is built from TRBV5-6 and TRBJ2-7; a possible D gene is TRBD2 (6 bases). Germline-derived CDR1 and CDR2 are SGHDT and YYEEEE. The CDR3 covers 16 residues. Trimming took 2 bases from V and 3 from J, leaving 18 bases between them.

The chain joins TRBV6-6 to TRBJ1-1; D is possibly TRBD1 (5 bases). The V gene's germline CDR1 is MNHNY and CDR2 SVGAGI (reference sequence). The ends were cut back, 7 bases at V and 3 bases at J, with 18 bases in the middle. The CDR3 has 15 amino acids. CDR3: CASTPGWGGDTEAFF. DNA for the CDR3: TGTGCCAGCACCCCTGGTTGGGGGGGGGACACTGAAGCTTTCTTT.

The chain recombines TRBV7-2 with TRBJ1-3, with D possibly being TRBD1 (6 bases). V was shortened by 5 bases and J by 9 bases, with 14 bases between the two germline ends. Germline V CDR1 and CDR2: SGHTA, FQGNSA. The CDR3 contains 13 residues. In DNA form, the CDR3 reads TGTGCCAGCAGCCCCGGACAGCTAAGCACCATATATTTT. Residues: CASSPGQLSTIYF.

A single count supports this clone. The V gene is TRBV6-5, the J gene TRBJ1-1; D gene uncertain. Trimming pared 2 bases from V and 5 bases from J, leaving 12 bases between. CDR3 length: 14 amino acids. The V gene's germline CDR1 is MNHEY and CDR2 SVGAGI. The CDR3 spells CASSYGRGRTEAFF. The CDR3 nucleotides read TGTGCCAGCAGTTACGGTCGGGGAAGAACTGAAGCTTTCTTT.

This clone appeared a single time. The CDR3 DNA is TGTGCCAGCAGCTTAGGAGGCAGGGGGATCTCTGGAAACACCATATATTTT. Its protein product is CASSLGGRGISGNTIYF. This chain links TRBV7-9 with TRBJ1-3; 7 bases fit TRBD1. Germline values: CDR1 SEHNR, CDR2 FQNEAQ (reference sequence). The CDR3 length is 17 residues. Losses at the gene ends were 1 base for V and 0 bases for J; bases not matched to a gene: 6.

This clone was seen a single time. The rearrangement joins TRBV10-3 to TRBJ1-5; D might be TRBD1 (5 bases). V was shortened by 0 bases and J by 7 bases, with 13 bases between the two germline ends. The CDR3 length is 15 residues. Germline-derived CDR1 and CDR2 are ENHRY and SYGVKD. The CDR3 DNA sequence: TGTGCCATCAGTGAGTCTCATAGGGGTACCCAGCCCCAGCATTTT. It codes for CAISESHRGTQPQHF.

This clone was detected once. CDR3 residues: CASSEGEKLFF. The DNA of the CDR3 is TGCGCCAGCAGTGAGGGCGAAAAACTGTTTTTT. The chain combines TRBV10-2 with TRBJ1-4; D uncertain. Germline V lookup: CDR1 WSHSY, CDR2 SAAADI. Trimming removed 2 bases at V and 8 bases at J, with 3 bases between. The CDR3 spans 11 residues.

The rearrangement joins TRBV10-3 to TRBJ1-6; 8 bases agree with TRBD1. This CDR3 comprises 15 residues. Trimming at V came to 10 bases and at J to 13 bases, leaving 18 bases not matched to a gene. Germline CDR1 reads ENHRY; CDR2 reads SYGVKD. The CDR3 is CATNQDRERGSPLHF. CDR3 DNA sequence: TGTGCCACCAACCAGGACAGGGAAAGGGGATCCCCCCTCCACTTT.

The sample holds a few counts of this clone. The rearrangement links TRBV7-3 to TRBJ1-2, with a possible D match to TRBD1 (6 bases). Germline assignment: CDR1 SGHTA and CDR2 FQGTGA. The CDR3 extends over 19 amino acids. With 5 bases removed from V and 3 bases from J, the gap between germline ends came to 28 bases. CDR3 protein: CASSQRPDSQGIGDYGYTF. The DNA of the CDR3 is TGTGCCAGCAGCCAGCGCCCGGACTCTCAGGGGATCGGAGACTATGGCTACACCTTC. Based on the CDR3 plus reference TRBV7-3 and TRBJ1-2, the full variable domain is GAGVSQTPSNKVTEKGKYVELRCDPISGHTALYWYRQSLGQGPEFLIYFQGTGAADDSGLPNDRFFAVRPEGSVSTLKIQRTERGDSAVYLCASSQRPDSQGIGDYGYTFGSGTRLTVV.

The V gene is TRBV2, the J gene TRBJ2-3; the match to TRBD1 covers 9 bases. CDR3 length: 15 amino acids. Germline CDR1 is SNHLY and CDR2 is FYNNEI. The V segment lost 4 bases and the J segment 3 bases; nucleotides outside the gene matches: 5. In nucleotides, the CDR3 is TGTGCCAGCAGTGGAGGACAGGGGAGGACAGATACGCAGTATTTT. This encodes CASSGGQGRTDTQYF.

Only a few counts were recorded for this clone. V is TRBV5-4 and J is TRBJ2-7, with TRBD1 matching 8 bases. J was trimmed by 10 bases and V by 1 base; bases with no gene match: 7. CDR1 and CDR2 (germline): SGHNT, YYREEE (reference sequence). The CDR3 totals 13 residues. CDR3: CASSLTGGRYQYF. The CDR3 region has the DNA TGTGCCAGCAGCTTGACAGGGGGACGCTACCAGTACTTC. The full variable domain, rest sourced from reference TRBV5-4 and TRBJ2-7, is ETGVTQSPTHLIKTRGQQVTLRCSSQSGHNTVSWYQQALGQGPQFIFQYYREEENGRGNFPPRFSGLQFPNYSSELNVNALELDDSALYLCASSLTGGRYQYFGPGTRLTVT.

V usage is TRBV7-2 and J usage is TRBJ2-7; 10 positions match TRBD1. Trimming at V came to 3 bases and at J to 4 bases, leaving 9 bases not matched to a gene. Germline V gene lookup returns CDR1 SGHTA and CDR2 FQGNSA. The CDR3 totals 16 residues. The CDR3 bases are TGTGCCAGCAGCTTCAGGCGGGACAGGGGATCGTACGAGCAGTACTTC. Amino acids: CASSFRRDRGSYEQYF.

This clone was found once. This chain links TRBV5-1 with TRBJ2-5, with D perhaps TRBD1 (5 bases). Germline loops: CDR1 SGHRS, CDR2 YFSETQ. This CDR3 has 14 amino acids. The V and J ends lost 1 base and 5 bases respectively, with 12 bases between them. In DNA form, the CDR3 reads TGCGCCAGCAGCTTGCAGGGTTTCCATGAGACCCAGTACTTC. Protein: CASSLQGFHETQYF. Variable domain in full (rest from reference TRBV5-1 and TRBJ2-5): KAGVTQTPRYLIKTRGQQVTLSCSPISGHRSVSWYQQTPGQGLQFLFEYFSETQRNKGNFPGRFSGRQFSNSRSEMNVSTLELGDSALYLCASSLQGFHETQYFGPGTRLLVL.

This clone has only a few counts. The rearrangement joins TRBV12-5 to TRBJ1-1; TRBD1 might be the D (6 bases). The V end lost 3 bases, the J end lost 4 bases, and 15 bases lay between the germline ends. Germline lookup yields CDR1 LGHNT and CDR2 FRNRAP. This CDR3 region has 15 residues. Here the CDR3 reads CASGFGSGEITEAFF. In DNA, the CDR3 is TGTGCTAGTGGTTTCGGGTCAGGGGAAATCACTGAAGCTTTCTTT.